This T cell receptor beta chain was recovered during a study of blood T cell repertoires in COVID-19. Assay used: immunoSEQ multiplex PCR; TCRdb lists only in-frame clones, some missing. Among approximately 260,000 clones listed, about 86% were seen once. Assignments of participants to cohorts depended upon their own reported clinical history. Sequenced sample: PBMCs or T cells enriched from blood (not recorded which). This receptor was obtained from a middle-aged woman with acute COVID-19.

The CDR3 reads CASSPMRADQPQHF. The DNA for the CDR3 is TGTGCCAGCAGTCCAATGAGGGCCGATCAGCCCCAGCATTTT. This chain joins TRBV27 and TRBJ1-5; no firm D call. CDR3 size: 14 residues. The V and J ends lost 5 bases and 5 bases respectively, with 13 bases between them. The germline CDR1 and CDR2 sequences are MNHEY and SMNVEV (reference sequence).